The 17 T cell receptor beta chains below come from one sample, sequenced in a study of T cells in Graves' hyperthyroidism and ophthalmopathy. Authors of the study amplified TCR beta CDR3 regions from RNA transcripts. RT-PCR in the first round (using the HTBI primer set) targeted the TCR CDR3. TCRdb re-analysed the multiplex PCR reads in MiXCR, keeping a single row per CDR3 protein. The sample lists more than 500,000 distinct CDR3 sequences, around 16% seen once, with approximately 32% in the top ten. Input material: blood. These receptors were taken from a woman aged 25-40 years with Graves' ophthalmopathy.

In this sample, this clonotype turned up a few times. The chain links TRBV29-1 to TRBJ1-4, with a possible D match to TRBD1 (5 bases). Germline V CDR1 and CDR2: SQVTM, ANQGSEA. The CDR3 runs to 13 residues. Between the trimmed V and J ends, which lost 4 bases and 4 bases, there was a span of 10 bases. This chain's CDR3 is CSVGGRINEKLFF. The CDR3 bases are TGCAGCGTTGGGGGACGGATTAATGAAAAACTGTTTTTT.

The sample holds many counts of this clonotype. The V call is TRBV29-1, the J call TRBJ1-1, with TRBD1 matching 7 bases. The CDR3 has 12 amino acids. CDR1 is SQVTM and CDR2 is ANQGSEA in the germline V gene. V dropped 4 bases and J dropped 4; count of bases not matched to a gene: 3. The CDR3 sequence is CSVVPGGTEAFF. The CDR3 nucleotides read TGCAGCGTTGTCCCAGGGGGCACTGAAGCTTTCTTT.

This clonotype came up a few times. This sequence joins TRBV9 and TRBJ2-7; 11 nucleotides agree with TRBD2. CDR1 and CDR2 from the germline V gene are SGDLS and YYNGEE. The trim removed 3 bases at V and 2 bases at J, leaving 7 bases unmatched. The CDR3 extends over 16 amino acids. The CDR3 nucleotides are TGTGCCAGCAGCGGATCCGGGACTAGCGGTACCTACGAGCAGTACTTC. Its translation is CASSGSGTSGTYEQYF.

This clonotype has ten or more counts. The CDR3: CASSYGQGAGETQYF. The CDR3 coding sequence is TGTGCCAGCAGCTACGGACAGGGGGCCGGAGAGACCCAGTACTTC. The chain employs TRBV3-1 and TRBJ2-5; 11 bases align to TRBD1. Germline lookup yields CDR1 LGHDT and CDR2 YNNKEL (reference sequence). This CDR3 region has 15 residues. The trim removed 5 bases at V and 4 bases at J, leaving 6 bases unmatched.

This clonotype was recorded many times. The CDR3 spells CASSFDGGNQPQHF. CDR3 DNA sequence: TGTGCCAGCAGTTTTGACGGGGGGAATCAGCCCCAGCATTTT. This chain connects TRBV28 to TRBJ1-5; weak D call: TRBD1 (5 bases). The CDR3 runs to 14 residues. Trimming removed 3 bases from V and 4 bases from J, with 10 bases in between. Germline V gene data show CDR1 as MDHEN and CDR2 as SYDVKM.

V usage is TRBV7-9 and J usage is TRBJ1-4; TRBD1 matches 7 bases. Trimming cost V 5 bases and J 8 bases; bases outside gene matches: 5. This CDR3 comprises 13 residues. Germline V gene sequence: CDR1 SEHNR, CDR2 FQNEAQ (reference sequence). CDR3: CASSRDRAEKLFF. In DNA form, the CDR3 reads TGTGCCAGCAGCCGCGACAGGGCGGAAAAACTGTTTTTT. Filled out from reference TRBV7-9 and TRBJ1-4, the complete variable domain reads DTGVSQNPRHKITKRGQNVTFRCDPISEHNRLYWYRQTLGQGPEFLTYFQNEAQLEKSRLLSDRFSAERPKGSFSTLEIQRTEQGDSAMYLCASSRDRAEKLFFGSGTQLSVL.

This clonotype was counted at least ten times. The chain links TRBV7-2 to TRBJ2-5; tentatively, D is TRBD1 (6 bases). In germline, CDR1 is SGHTA, CDR2 FQGNSA. The V end was cut by 2 bases, the J end by 9 bases, with 13 bases between. This CDR3 is built from 13 residues. This chain's CDR3 is CASSLKAAGAQYF. The CDR3 nucleotides read TGTGCCAGCAGCTTAAAGGCTGCAGGGGCCCAGTACTTC.

This clonotype turned up a few times. The V call is TRBV7-9, the J call TRBJ2-4; 9 nucleotides align to TRBD2. Germline loops: CDR1 SEHNR, CDR2 FQNEAQ (reference sequence). The CDR3 is 17 amino acids. Trimming took 4 bases from V and 4 from J; bases not matched to a gene: 11. This CDR3 is CASSSTSSGIRKNIQYF. CDR3 DNA: TGTGCCAGCAGCTCCACTTCTAGCGGGATAAGGAAAAACATTCAGTACTTC.

This clonotype was detected a few times. V and J are TRBV19 and TRBJ2-1, with TRBD2 matching over 12 bases. Germline-derived CDR1 and CDR2 are LNHDA and SQIVND (reference sequence). This CDR3 has 16 residues. Losses at the gene ends were 2 bases for V and 7 bases for J; bases not matched to a gene: 6. The DNA of the CDR3 is TGTGCCAGTAGTATACCTAGCGGGAGGGAGAAGAATGAGCAGTTCTTC. It codes for CASSIPSGREKNEQFF.

This clonotype was seen more than once but under ten times. This sequence joins TRBV12-3 or TRBV12-4 and TRBJ2-7, with 11 bases fitting TRBD2. This CDR3 comprises 18 residues. V lost 5 bases to trimming and J lost 0 bases; unmatched junction nucleotides: 12. CDR3 loop: CASSQLGGLAASSYEQYF. CDR3 DNA sequence: TGTGCCAGCAGTCAGCTAGGGGGACTAGCGGCGAGCTCCTACGAGCAGTACTTC.

This clonotype was seen many times. The gene calls are TRBV20-1 and TRBJ2-7, with a possible D match to TRBD2 (5 bases). Trimming shortened V by 7 bases and J by 1 base, and 17 bases separated the two germline ends. Looked up from germline, CDR1 is DFQATT and CDR2 is SNEGSKA (reference sequence). CDR3 length: 14 residues. CDR3 in amino acids: CSGERWDASYEQYF. In DNA form, the CDR3 reads TGCAGTGGAGAGCGGTGGGATGCGTCCTACGAGCAGTACTTC.

This clonotype was seen more than once but under ten times. The V call is TRBV20-1, the J call TRBJ2-7; the D gene is possibly TRBD2 (6 bases). From germline, CDR1 is DFQATT and CDR2 SNEGSKA (reference sequence). The CDR3 spans 15 residues. Trimming took off 1 base at V and 1 base at J, with 14 bases between the two ends. This CDR3 reads CSARGGTGGSYEQYF. DNA for the CDR3: TGCAGTGCTAGAGGGGGGACCGGGGGTTCCTACGAGCAGTACTTC.

This rearrangement joins TRBV5-1 to TRBJ2-1; D tentatively fits TRBD1 or TRBD2 (5 bases each). V lost 4 bases and J lost 3, with 11 bases in between. Per the germline V gene, CDR1 is SGHRS and CDR2 is YFSETQ. The CDR3 is 14 amino acids. The CDR3 coding sequence is TGCGCCAGCAGCGGGGGTCTCCTCTACAATGAGCAGTTCTTC. Encoded protein: CASSGGLLYNEQFF.

In its sample, this clonotype was seen a few times. This chain links TRBV28 with TRBJ2-4; 9 positions match TRBD2. The V gene's germline CDR1 is MDHEN and CDR2 SYDVKM. Trimming cost V 4 bases and J 8 bases; bases outside gene matches: 12. This CDR3 comprises 16 residues. The CDR3 sequence is CASSSRTSVGLDIQYF. Written as DNA, the CDR3 is TGTGCCAGCAGTTCCCGGACTAGCGTGGGGTTGGACATTCAGTACTTC.

This clonotype has ten or more counts. The chain carries TRBV29-1 and TRBJ2-3; D is uncertain. The V gene lost 7 bases and the J gene lost 0 bases, with 11 bases spanning the gap. Germline CDR1 SQVTM, CDR2 ANQGSEA. This CDR3 is 13 amino acids long. CDR3 residues: CSDTQTSTDTQYF. The CDR3 nucleotides are TGCAGCGATACTCAGACTAGCACAGATACGCAGTATTTT.

V and J are TRBV29-1 and TRBJ2-1; a possible D gene is TRBD2 (5 bases). Trimming shortened V by 1 base and J by 2 bases, and 9 bases separated the two germline ends. Germline V gene data show CDR1 as SQVTM and CDR2 as ANQGSEA. This CDR3 spans 14 amino acids. The DNA of the CDR3 is TGCAGCGTTGAAGCCGCCGGGGCCTACAATGAGCAGTTCTTC. Amino acid sequence: CSVEAAGAYNEQFF.

This clonotype was counted at least ten times. The chain carries TRBV28 and TRBJ2-1, with 8 nucleotides matching TRBD2. Unmatched junction bases numbered 13, after V lost 10 bases and J lost 8 bases. This CDR3 is 14 amino acids long. Germline CDR1 and CDR2: MDHEN and SYDVKM. CDR3 nucleotides: TGTGCCACCGTTCCCAGCGGGAGTAGAGATGAGCAGTTCTTC. It specifies CATVPSGSRDEQFF.